A selection of T cell receptor beta chains follows, all from one sample in a study of T cell changes during pregnancy in multiple sclerosis. TCRdb keeps only in-frame clones here, not all; method: immunoSEQ multiplex PCR. The sample includes 33,000 or so clones, 80% to 95% of them seen just once. The specimen comprised CD4+ T cells from peripheral blood mononuclear cells, sampled in the third trimester of pregnancy. These receptor sequences come from a female donor in good health, enrolled as a control in a pregnancy study. The CDR3 runs from the conserved cysteine through the conserved F or W. The D gene is left open where the match is weak.

TRBJ1-2	TRBV4-3	.	CASSQVVEGGGGHTF	TGCGCCAGCAGCCAAGTTGTGGAGGGTGGGGGTGGCCACACCTTC
TRBJ1-3	TRBV7-2	TRBD1	CASSPGQGGTIYF	TGTGCCAGCAGCCCAGGACAGGGCGGCACCATATATTTT
TRBJ1-1	TRBV10-3	TRBD1	CAISGFDRAGTEAFF	TGTGCCATCAGTGGATTCGACAGGGCGGGCACTGAAGCTTTCTTT
TRBJ1-4	TRBV6-1	.	CASSEWAGSTNEKLFF	TGTGCCAGCAGTGAGTGGGCCGGTTCAACTAATGAAAAACTGTTTTTT
TRBJ2-3	TRBV9	.	CASSPLADTQYF	TGTGCCAGCAGCCCCCTCGCAGATACGCAGTATTTT
TRBJ2-2	TRBV5-1	TRBD2	CASSLALAGTGELFF	TGCGCCAGCAGCCTAGCCCTAGCGGGCACCGGGGAGCTGTTTTTT
TRBJ2-7	TRBV30	TRBD1	CAWKKAGQGTYEQYF	TGTGCCTGGAAGAAGGCCGGACAGGGAACCTACGAGCAGTACTTC
TRBJ2-5	TRBV7-9	TRBD2	CASSFSLAGGPKTQYF	TGTGCCAGCAGCTTCTCCTTAGCGGGGGGGCCGAAGACCCAGTACTTC
TRBJ1-6	TRBV4-2	.	CASSESSYNSPLHF	TGTGCCAGCAGTGAGAGCTCCTATAATTCACCCCTCCACTTT
TRBJ1-1	TRBV16	.	CASSHGANTEAFF	TGTGCCAGCAGCCATGGGGCCAACACTGAAGCTTTCTTT
TRBJ2-7	TRBV6-1	.	CASSPVAGPYEQYF	TGTGCCAGCAGCCCAGTCGCGGGTCCCTACGAGCAGTACTTC
TRBJ2-7	TRBV7-9	TRBD1	CASSPTGYPYEQYF	TGTGCCAGCAGCCCGACAGGGTACCCCTACGAGCAGTACTTC
TRBJ2-2	TRBV7-3	.	CASSLTGGRRNTGELFF	TGTGCCAGCAGCTTAACCGGGGGGCGTAGGAACACCGGGGAGCTGTTTTTT